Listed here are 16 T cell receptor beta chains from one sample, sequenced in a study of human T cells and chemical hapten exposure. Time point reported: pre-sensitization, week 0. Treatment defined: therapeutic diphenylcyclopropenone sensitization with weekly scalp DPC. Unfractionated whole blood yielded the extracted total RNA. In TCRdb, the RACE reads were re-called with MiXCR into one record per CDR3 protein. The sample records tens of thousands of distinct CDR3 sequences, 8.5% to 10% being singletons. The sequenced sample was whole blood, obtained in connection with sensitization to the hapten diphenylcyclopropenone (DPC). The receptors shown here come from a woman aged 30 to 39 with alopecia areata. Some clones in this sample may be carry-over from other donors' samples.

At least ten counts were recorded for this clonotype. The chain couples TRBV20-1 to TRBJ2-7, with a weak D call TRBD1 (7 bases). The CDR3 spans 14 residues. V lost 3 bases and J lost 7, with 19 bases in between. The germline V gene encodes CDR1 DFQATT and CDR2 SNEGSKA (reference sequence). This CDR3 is CSARPRGAPREQYF. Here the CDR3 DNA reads TGCAGTGCTAGGCCCAGGGGGGCCCCTAGGGAGCAGTACTTC.

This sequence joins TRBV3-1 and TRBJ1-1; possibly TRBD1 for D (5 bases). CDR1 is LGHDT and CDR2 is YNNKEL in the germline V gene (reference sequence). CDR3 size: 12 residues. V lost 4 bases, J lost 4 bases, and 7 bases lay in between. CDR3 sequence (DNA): TGTGCCAGCAGCCGGGGACGCACTGAAGCTTTCTTT. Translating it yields CASSRGRTEAFF.

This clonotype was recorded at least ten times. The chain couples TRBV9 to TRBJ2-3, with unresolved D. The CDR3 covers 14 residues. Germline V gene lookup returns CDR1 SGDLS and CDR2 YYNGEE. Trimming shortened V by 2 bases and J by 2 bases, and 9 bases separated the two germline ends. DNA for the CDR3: TGTGCCAGCAGCGTTAATACTAACACAGATACGCAGTATTTT. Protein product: CASSVNTNTDTQYF. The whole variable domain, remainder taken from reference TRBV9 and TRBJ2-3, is DSGVTQTPKHLITATGQRVTLRCSPRSGDLSVYWYQQSLDQGLQFLIQYYNGEERAKGNILERFSAQQFPDLHSELNLSSLELGDSALYFCASSVNTNTDTQYFGPGTRLTVL.

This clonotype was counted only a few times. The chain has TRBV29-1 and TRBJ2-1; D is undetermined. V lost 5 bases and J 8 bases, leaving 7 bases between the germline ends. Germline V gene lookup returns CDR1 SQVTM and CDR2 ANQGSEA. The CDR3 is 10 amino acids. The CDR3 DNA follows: TGCAGCGTTCGTAGGGATGAGCAGTTCTTC. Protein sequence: CSVRRDEQFF.

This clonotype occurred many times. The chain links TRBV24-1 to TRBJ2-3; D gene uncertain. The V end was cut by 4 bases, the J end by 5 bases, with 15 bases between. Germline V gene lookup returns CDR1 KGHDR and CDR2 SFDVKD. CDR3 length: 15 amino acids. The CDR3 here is CATSDPSPMKDTQYF. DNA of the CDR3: TGTGCCACCAGTGACCCCTCCCCTATGAAAGATACGCAGTATTTT.

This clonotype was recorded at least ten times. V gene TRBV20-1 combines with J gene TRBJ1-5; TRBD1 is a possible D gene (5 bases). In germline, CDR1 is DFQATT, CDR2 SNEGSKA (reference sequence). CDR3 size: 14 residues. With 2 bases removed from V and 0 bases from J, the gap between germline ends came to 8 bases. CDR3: CSARQGNSNQPQHF. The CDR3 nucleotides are TGCAGTGCTAGACAGGGTAATAGCAATCAGCCCCAGCATTTT.

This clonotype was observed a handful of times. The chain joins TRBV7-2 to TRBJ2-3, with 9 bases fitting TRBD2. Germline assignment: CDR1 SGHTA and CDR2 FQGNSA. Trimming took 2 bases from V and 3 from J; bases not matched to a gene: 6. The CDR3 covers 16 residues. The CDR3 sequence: CASSLNAGGPTDTQYF. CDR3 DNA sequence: TGTGCCAGCAGCTTAAACGCGGGGGGGCCGACAGATACGCAGTATTTT.

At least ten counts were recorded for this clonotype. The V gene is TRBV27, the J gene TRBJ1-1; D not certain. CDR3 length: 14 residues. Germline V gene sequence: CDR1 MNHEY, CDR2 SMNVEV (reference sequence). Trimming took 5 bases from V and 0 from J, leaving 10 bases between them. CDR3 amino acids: CASSGRTMNTEAFF. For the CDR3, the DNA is TGTGCCAGCAGTGGCAGGACCATGAACACTGAAGCTTTCTTT.

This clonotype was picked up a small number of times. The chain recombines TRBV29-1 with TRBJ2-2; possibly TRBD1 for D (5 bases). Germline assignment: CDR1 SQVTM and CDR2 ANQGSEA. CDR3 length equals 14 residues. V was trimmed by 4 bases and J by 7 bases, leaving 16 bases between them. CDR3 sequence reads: CSVVFVGRNGELFF. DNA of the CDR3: TGCAGCGTTGTCTTCGTGGGGCGAAACGGGGAGCTGTTTTTT.

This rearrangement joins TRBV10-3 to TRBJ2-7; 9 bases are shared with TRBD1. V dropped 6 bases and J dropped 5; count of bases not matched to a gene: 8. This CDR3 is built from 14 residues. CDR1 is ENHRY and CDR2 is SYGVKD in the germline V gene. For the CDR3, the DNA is TGTGCCATCAGCCCGGACAGGGGATTAAACGAGCAGTACTTC. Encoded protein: CAISPDRGLNEQYF.

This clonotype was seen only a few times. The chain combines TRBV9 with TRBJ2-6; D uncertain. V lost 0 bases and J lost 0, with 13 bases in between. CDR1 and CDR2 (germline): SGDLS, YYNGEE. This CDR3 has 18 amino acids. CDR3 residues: CASSVGFWTGSGANVLTF. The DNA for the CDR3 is TGTGCCAGCAGCGTAGGATTCTGGACGGGCTCTGGGGCCAACGTCCTGACTTTC.

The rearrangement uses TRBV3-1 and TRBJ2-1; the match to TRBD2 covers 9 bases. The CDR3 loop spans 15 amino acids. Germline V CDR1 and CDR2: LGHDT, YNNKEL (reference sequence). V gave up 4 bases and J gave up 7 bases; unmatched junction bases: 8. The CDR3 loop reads CASSPWEAGGNEQFF. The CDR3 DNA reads TGTGCCAGCAGCCCGTGGGAGGCGGGGGGGAATGAGCAGTTCTTC.

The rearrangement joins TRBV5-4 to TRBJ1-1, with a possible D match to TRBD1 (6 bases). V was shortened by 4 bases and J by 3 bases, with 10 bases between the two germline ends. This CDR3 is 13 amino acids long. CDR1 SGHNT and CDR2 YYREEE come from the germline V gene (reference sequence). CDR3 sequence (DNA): TGTGCCAGCAGCCGGGCAGGGGACACTGAAGCTTTCTTT. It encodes CASSRAGDTEAFF.

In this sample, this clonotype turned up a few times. CDR3: CASSPRGRGQPQHF. CDR3 bases: TGTGCCAGCAGTCCCAGGGGGAGAGGGCAGCCCCAGCATTTT. This chain connects TRBV6-5 to TRBJ1-5; TRBD1 aligns across 7 bases. Germline V gives CDR1 MNHEY, CDR2 SVGAGI. Unmatched junction bases numbered 8, after V lost 5 bases and J lost 7 bases. This CDR3 is built from 14 residues.

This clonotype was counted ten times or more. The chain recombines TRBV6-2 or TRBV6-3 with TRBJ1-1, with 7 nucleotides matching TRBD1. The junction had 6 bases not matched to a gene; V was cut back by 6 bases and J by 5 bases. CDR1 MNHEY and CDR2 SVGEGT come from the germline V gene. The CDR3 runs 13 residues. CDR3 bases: TGTGCCAGCAGCCCACCACAGGGGACTGAAGCTTTCTTT. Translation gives CASSPPQGTEAFF.

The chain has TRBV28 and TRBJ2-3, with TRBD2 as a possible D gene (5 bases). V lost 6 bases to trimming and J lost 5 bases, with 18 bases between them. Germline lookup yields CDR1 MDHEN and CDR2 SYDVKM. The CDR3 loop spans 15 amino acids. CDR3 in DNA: TGTGCCAGCAGAGGCCGGGCCTCCGAGGGAGATACGCAGTATTTT. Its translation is CASRGRASEGDTQYF.